The rows below give T cell receptor beta chains drawn from one sample of a study of blood T cell repertoires in COVID-19. Profiled with immunoSEQ multiplex PCR; TCRdb holds only in-frame clones, not every one. This sample carries around 90,000 clones, roughly 80% of them seen once, and the ten largest clones take around a fifth. Input material: peripheral blood. All receptors derive from a human donor in a cohort sampled during active COVID-19. CDR3s include the opening cysteine and the closing phenylalanine or tryptophan. The D gene is left open where the match is weak. Where a row states a size, it is once, few, many or the class of an expanded clone; other rows omit it.

cdr3_aa,cdr3_nt,j_call,v_call,clone_size,d_call
CASSYTGTGVDSPLHF,TGCGCCAGCAGCTACACCGGGACAGGGGTTGATTCACCCCTCCACTTT,TRBJ1-6,TRBV5-1,few,TRBD1
CASGPGSKNIQYF,TGTGCCAGCGGTCCTGGCAGCAAAAACATTCAGTACTTC,TRBJ2-4,TRBV11-2,NA,NA
CASKRETRNIQYF,TGTGCCAGCAAGCGGGAGACGCGAAACATTCAGTACTTC,TRBJ2-4,TRBV2,NA,TRBD2
CASSPTTSEKQFF,TGTGCCAGCAGCCCGACGACTAGCGAAAAGCAGTTCTTC,TRBJ2-1,TRBV7-2,NA,TRBD2
CASSLQGADQPQHF,TGTGCCAGCTCACTACAGGGAGCCGATCAGCCCCAGCATTTT,TRBJ1-5,TRBV18,NA,NA
CASSQATGGWETQYF,TGTGCCAGCAGCCAAGCAACAGGGGGTTGGGAGACCCAGTACTTC,TRBJ2-5,TRBV14,NA,TRBD1
CASSATRGPEDEQFF,TGTGCCAGCAGCGCAACCAGGGGGCCGGAAGATGAGCAGTTCTTC,TRBJ2-1,TRBV7-9,NA,TRBD1
CASSLFSSGSNEQYF,TGTGCCAGCAGCCTTTTCTCCAGCGGGAGCAACGAGCAGTACTTC,TRBJ2-7,TRBV11-2,few,TRBD2
CASRKQGAGRNTIYF,TGTGCCAGCAGAAAACAGGGGGCGGGTAGAAACACCATATATTTT,TRBJ1-3,TRBV6-5,NA,TRBD1
CASSKGMIGQFNYEQYF,TGTGCCAGCAGCAAAGGCATGATAGGACAGTTTAACTACGAGCAGTACTTC,TRBJ2-7,TRBV28,NA,NA
CASSQGTSQGTQYF,TGTGCCAGCAGCCAAGGGACTAGCCAAGGGACCCAGTACTTC,TRBJ2-5,TRBV3-1/TRBV3-2,once,TRBD2
CASSVDRNTEAFF,TGTGCCAGTAGTGTGGACAGGAACACTGAAGCTTTCTTT,TRBJ1-1,TRBV19,NA,NA
CASSFYRTRYEQYF,TGTGCCAGCAGTTTTTATCGGACACGCTACGAGCAGTACTTC,TRBJ2-7,TRBV6-2/TRBV6-3,NA,NA
CAITSGAYNEQFF,TGTGCCATCACTAGCGGAGCCTACAATGAGCAGTTCTTC,TRBJ2-1,TRBV10-3,few,TRBD2
CASTKGGVSYEQYF,TGTGCCAGCACAAAGGGGGGGGTCTCCTACGAGCAGTACTTC,TRBJ2-7,TRBV28,NA,NA
CASSLEVAQRSEQYF,TGTGCCAGCAGCTTGGAGGTAGCCCAGCGAAGCGAGCAGTACTTC,TRBJ2-7,TRBV5-5,NA,NA
CASSPGGQGTGELFF,TGTGCCAGCAGCCCGGGAGGTCAGGGAACCGGGGAGCTGTTTTTT,TRBJ2-2,TRBV5-4,NA,TRBD2
CASSTPGGKTLNEQFF,TGTGCCAGCAGTACACCGGGGGGGAAAACGCTCAATGAGCAGTTCTTC,TRBJ2-1,TRBV6-2/TRBV6-3,NA,TRBD2
CASSRLPSEQYF,TGTGCCAGCAGCCGTCTCCCCTCCGAGCAGTACTTC,TRBJ2-7,TRBV3-1/TRBV3-2,many,NA
CASSLTGSYGYTF,TGTGCCAGCAGCTTGACGGGGAGCTATGGCTACACCTTC,TRBJ1-2,TRBV5-6,NA,NA
CASSSPGTEAFF,TGTGCCAGCAGCTCCCCGGGCACTGAAGCTTTCTTT,TRBJ1-1,TRBV5-4,NA,NA
CASSPPNRVTNEKLFF,TGTGCCAGCTCACCACCGAACAGGGTTACTAATGAAAAACTGTTTTTT,TRBJ1-4,TRBV18,NA,NA
CACHETDRGHKQYF,TGTGCCTGTCATGAGACGGACAGGGGGCACAAGCAGTACTTC,TRBJ2-7,TRBV30,NA,TRBD1
CAISESGDGAFF,TGTGCCATCAGTGAGTCCGGGGATGGAGCTTTCTTT,TRBJ1-1,TRBV10-3,NA,NA
CASSTRTSYEQYF,TGTGCCAGTAGTACCCGGACTTCCTACGAGCAGTACTTC,TRBJ2-7,TRBV19,NA,NA
CASSPDRSSYEQYF,TGTGCCAGCAGCCCCGACAGAAGCTCCTACGAGCAGTACTTC,TRBJ2-7,TRBV7-9,NA,NA
CASSQELFYEQYF,TGCGCCAGCAGCCAAGAACTTTTCTACGAGCAGTACTTC,TRBJ2-7,TRBV4-1,NA,NA
CASSLTGESNQPQHF,TGCGCCAGCAGCTTGACAGGGGAAAGCAATCAGCCCCAGCATTTT,TRBJ1-5,TRBV5-1,NA,TRBD1
CASSKVIRMDRDEQYF,TGTGCCAGCAGCAAAGTGATCCGAATGGACAGAGACGAGCAGTACTTC,TRBJ2-7,TRBV21-1,few,NA
CASSTPGSGRAFEQFF,TGTGCCAGTAGTACTCCGGGGAGCGGGAGGGCCTTCGAGCAGTTCTTC,TRBJ2-1,TRBV19,NA,TRBD2